One sample yielded the 17 T cell receptor beta chains listed below, sequenced in a study of T cells in Graves' hyperthyroidism and ophthalmopathy. RNA transcripts yielded amplified TCR beta CDR3 regions. With the HTBI primer set, the TCR CDR3 went through a first round of RT-PCR. TCRdb redid the calling of the multiplex PCR reads with MiXCR, one entry per CDR3 protein. Among around 300,000 distinct CDR3 sequences, less than 30% were seen once, and the ten largest hold about a quarter. Sequencing was done on a sample of blood. Receptor source: a man aged 35 to 55 with Graves' hyperthyroidism that later progressed to Graves' ophthalmopathy.

The rearrangement uses TRBV2 and TRBJ1-1; 9 nucleotides match TRBD1. Germline CDR1 and CDR2: SNHLY and FYNNEI. Trimming took 6 bases from V and 6 from J; bases not matched to a gene: 5. CDR3 length: 13 residues. The CDR3 region is CASRVQGASEAFF. CDR3 bases: TGTGCCAGCAGGGTACAGGGGGCATCTGAAGCTTTCTTT.

This clonotype was found a few times. This chain links TRBV6-2 or TRBV6-3 with TRBJ1-1; no reliable D call. This CDR3 region has 14 residues. Per the germline V gene, CDR1 is MNHEY and CDR2 is SVGEGT. Trimming took off 7 bases at V and 0 bases at J, with 12 bases between the two ends. The CDR3 sequence: CASIIDMMNTEAFF. The CDR3 DNA reads as TGTGCCAGCATTATCGACATGATGAACACTGAAGCTTTCTTT.

This chain links TRBV2 with TRBJ1-2; D perhaps matches TRBD1 (6 bases). V lost 2 bases and J 5 bases, leaving 12 bases between the germline ends. Germline-derived CDR1 and CDR2 are SNHLY and FYNNEI. The CDR3 runs to 14 residues. The CDR3, as DNA: TGTGCCAGCAGTGAACAGGGGCAGAGTTATGGCTACACCTTC. It specifies CASSEQGQSYGYTF.

This clonotype was seen at least ten times. The chain employs TRBV11-2 and TRBJ2-2; no reliable D call. The CDR3 covers 16 residues. Trimming took 5 bases from V and 4 from J, leaving 17 bases between them. Germline CDR1 is SGHAT and CDR2 is FQNNGV. This CDR3 is CASSPHSSLITGELFF. As DNA, the CDR3 is TGTGCCAGCAGCCCCCATAGCTCCCTAATCACCGGGGAGCTGTTTTTT.

Ten or more counts support this clonotype. The chain couples TRBV19 to TRBJ1-1, with D possibly being TRBD1 (6 bases). Deletions cut 0 bases from V and 4 bases from J, with 9 bases between. Germline-derived CDR1 and CDR2 are LNHDA and SQIVND (reference sequence). The CDR3 covers 14 residues. The CDR3 bases are TGTGCCAGTAGTATAGACAGGGGTGTCACTGAAGCTTTCTTT. Its protein is CASSIDRGVTEAFF.

This clonotype was observed at least ten times. The chain joins TRBV30 to TRBJ1-3; TRBD1 might be the D (5 bases). The CDR3 is 17 residues long. The germline CDR1 and CDR2 sequences are GTSNPN and SVGIG (reference sequence). The ends were cut back, 4 bases at V and 2 bases at J, with 21 bases in the middle. The CDR3 reads CAWNSLAGSGTGNTIYF. The CDR3 bases are TGTGCCTGGAATTCGCTTGCGGGGTCAGGGACTGGAAACACCATATATTTT. The full variable domain, with the rest looked up from reference TRBV30 and TRBJ1-3, is SQTIHQWPATLVQPVGSPLSLECTVEGTSNPNLYWYRQAAGRGLQLLFYSVGIGQISSEVPQNLSASRPQDRQFILSSKKLLLSDSGFYLCAWNSLAGSGTGNTIYFGEGSWLTVV.

This clonotype was detected many times. The chain uses TRBV20-1 and TRBJ2-7, with 11 bases aligning to TRBD2. The CDR3 consists of 15 residues. V was clipped by 7 bases and J by 4 bases; unmatched bases: 12. Germline lookup yields CDR1 DFQATT and CDR2 SNEGSKA (reference sequence). CDR3 protein: CSVDPRTSGSYEQYF. For the CDR3, the DNA is TGCAGTGTCGACCCCAGGACTAGCGGGTCGTACGAGCAGTACTTC.

The sample holds many counts of this clonotype. This chain connects TRBV6-5 to TRBJ1-2; D is undetermined. V dropped 7 bases and J dropped 2 bases, with 14 bases sitting between them. The CDR3 spans 14 residues. Germline loops: CDR1 MNHEY, CDR2 SVGAGI. CDR3 sequence (DNA): TGTGCCAGCACAATCCAAGTCTCCAACTATGGCTACACCTTC. It translates to CASTIQVSNYGYTF.

A single count supports this clonotype. An end of the junction differs from the germline gene, which may be a read error. The gene calls are TRBV28 and TRBJ2-7, with 7 bases lining up with TRBD1. The CDR3 has 15 amino acids. The germline CDR1 and CDR2 sequences are MDHEN and SYDVKM. The CDR3 loop reads CAGSWLGTVGDEQYF. DNA for the CDR3: TGTGCCGGCAGTTGGCTAGGGACAGTGGGGGACGAGCAGTACTTC. The full variable domain, in which reference TRBV28 and TRBJ2-7 provide the parts outside the CDR3, is DVKVTQSSRYLVKRTGEKVFLECVQDMDHENMFWYRQDPGLGLRLIYFSYDVKMKEKGDIPEGYSVSREKKERFSLILESASTNQTSMYLCAGSWLGTVGDEQYFGPGTRLTVT.

The chain has TRBV5-6 and TRBJ2-2; 7 bases are shared with TRBD1. The CDR3 covers 16 residues. Per the germline V gene, CDR1 is SGHDT and CDR2 is YYEEEE. V lost 2 bases, J lost 4 bases, and 8 bases stayed unmatched. Here the CDR3 reads CASSFADREFTGELFF. The CDR3 bases are TGTGCCAGCAGCTTTGCTGACAGGGAATTCACCGGGGAGCTGTTTTTT.

This clonotype was seen at least ten times. The rearrangement links TRBV7-2 to TRBJ2-7, with D tentatively TRBD1 or TRBD2 (5 bases each). CDR1 and CDR2 from the germline V gene are SGHTA and FQGNSA. V was cut by 6 bases and J by 1 base, with 16 bases left in between. The CDR3 is made up of 15 amino acids. CDR3 in amino acids: CASSYARDRSYEQYF. The CDR3 region has the DNA TGTGCCAGCAGTTACGCCCGGGACCGGTCCTACGAGCAGTACTTC.

CDR3 sequence (DNA): TGTGCCAGCAGTTCCCTCGGGACAGGGATCACTGAAGCTTTCTTT. This translates into CASSSLGTGITEAFF. This rearrangement joins TRBV12-3 or TRBV12-4 to TRBJ1-1; 9 nucleotides line up with TRBD1. The CDR3 spans 15 residues. V dropped 4 bases and J dropped 4; count of bases not matched to a gene: 7.

The table lists this clonotype with many counts. This chain connects TRBV2 to TRBJ1-5; D perhaps matches TRBD1 (6 bases). With 5 bases removed from V and 4 bases from J, the gap between germline ends came to 18 bases. This CDR3 has 16 amino acids. Germline-derived CDR1 and CDR2 are SNHLY and FYNNEI. The CDR3 DNA follows: TGTGCCAGCAGTCCTTACCACTCCAGGGGAAATCAGCCCCAGCATTTT. It encodes CASSPYHSRGNQPQHF.

This clonotype occurred a few times. An end of the junction does not agree with germline; a read error may underlie this. The chain is built from TRBV30 and TRBJ1-2; possible D gene TRBD1, 5 bases. The CDR3 loop spans 14 amino acids. Germline V gene lookup returns CDR1 GTSNPN and CDR2 SVGIG (reference sequence). In DNA, the CDR3 is TGTGCCTGGAGGGCGCAGGGTAACGACTATGGCTACGCCTTC. Its translation: CAWRAQGNDYGYAF.

There are many counts of this clonotype. This chain joins TRBV29-1 and TRBJ2-5; D ambiguous. V shed 5 bases and J shed 2 bases, with 9 bases lying between them. This CDR3 has 12 residues. From germline, CDR1 is SQVTM and CDR2 ANQGSEA. The CDR3 spells CSVSPLQETQYF. The CDR3 DNA follows: TGCAGCGTTTCCCCACTTCAAGAGACCCAGTACTTC.

This clonotype has at least ten counts. The V call is TRBV20-1, the J call TRBJ1-6; D unresolved. The V gene's germline CDR1 is DFQATT and CDR2 SNEGSKA (reference sequence). With 3 bases removed from V and 6 bases from J, the gap between germline ends came to 12 bases. There are 14 residues in the CDR3. CDR3 sequence (DNA): TGCAGTGCTAGGCGTGGCGCAGTTAATTCACCCCTCCACTTT. Amino acids: CSARRGAVNSPLHF.

This clonotype was recorded many times. The rearrangement uses TRBV6-5 and TRBJ2-5, with D maybe TRBD1 (5 bases). The germline V gene has CDR1 MNHEY and CDR2 SVGAGI. Deletions cut 0 bases from V and 2 bases from J, with 10 bases between. The CDR3 has 15 amino acids. The CDR3 region is CASSYSLGAQETQYF. For the CDR3, the DNA is TGTGCCAGCAGTTACTCGTTAGGGGCGCAAGAGACCCAGTACTTC.